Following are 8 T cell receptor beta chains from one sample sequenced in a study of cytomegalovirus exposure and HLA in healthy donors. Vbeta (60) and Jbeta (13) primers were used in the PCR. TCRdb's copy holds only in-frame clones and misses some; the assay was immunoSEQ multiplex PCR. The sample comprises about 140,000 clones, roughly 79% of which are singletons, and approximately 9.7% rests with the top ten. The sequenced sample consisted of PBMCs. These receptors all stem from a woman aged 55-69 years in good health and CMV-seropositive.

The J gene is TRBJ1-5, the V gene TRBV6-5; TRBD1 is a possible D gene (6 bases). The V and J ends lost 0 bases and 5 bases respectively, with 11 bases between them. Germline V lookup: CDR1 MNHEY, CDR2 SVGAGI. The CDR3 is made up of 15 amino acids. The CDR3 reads CASSYSTGSDQPQHF. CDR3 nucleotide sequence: TGTGCCAGCAGTTACTCGACAGGCAGTGATCAGCCCCAGCATTTT.

The CDR3 coding sequence is TGTGCCAGCAGCGTACAGGCAGGGGGCTTCTACGAGCAGTACTTC. Protein: CASSVQAGGFYEQYF. This sequence joins TRBV9 and TRBJ2-7, with 8 bases lining up with TRBD1. Per germline, CDR1 SGDLS and CDR2 YYNGEE. This CDR3 comprises 15 residues. V gave up 1 base and J gave up 3 bases; unmatched junction bases: 6.

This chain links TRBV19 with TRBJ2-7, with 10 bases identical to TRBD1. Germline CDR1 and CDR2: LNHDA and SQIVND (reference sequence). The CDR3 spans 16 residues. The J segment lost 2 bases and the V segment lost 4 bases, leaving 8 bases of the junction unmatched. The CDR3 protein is CASSRTGTGVPYEQYF. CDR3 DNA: TGTGCCAGTAGTAGAACCGGGACAGGGGTCCCCTACGAGCAGTACTTC.

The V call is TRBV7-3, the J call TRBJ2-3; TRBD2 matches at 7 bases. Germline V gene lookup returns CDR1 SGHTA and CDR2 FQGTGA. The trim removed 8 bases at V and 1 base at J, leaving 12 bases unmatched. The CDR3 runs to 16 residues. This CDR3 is CASSAGGGPGTDTQYF. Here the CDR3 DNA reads TGTGCCAGCTCCGCCGGGGGAGGGCCCGGCACAGATACGCAGTATTTT.

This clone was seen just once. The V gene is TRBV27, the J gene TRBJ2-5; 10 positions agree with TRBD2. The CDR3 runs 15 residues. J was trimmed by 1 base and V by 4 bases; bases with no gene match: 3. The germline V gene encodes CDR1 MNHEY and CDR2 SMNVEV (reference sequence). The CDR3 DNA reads TGTGCCAGCAGTTCGCGGACTAGCGGCCAAGAGACCCAGTACTTC. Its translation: CASSSRTSGQETQYF.

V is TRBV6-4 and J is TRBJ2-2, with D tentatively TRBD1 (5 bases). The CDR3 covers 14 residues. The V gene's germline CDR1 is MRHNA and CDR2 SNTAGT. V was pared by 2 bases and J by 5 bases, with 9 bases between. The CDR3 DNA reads TGTGCCAGCAGTGACGAGGCAGGGACCGGGGAGCTGTTTTTT. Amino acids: CASSDEAGTGELFF.

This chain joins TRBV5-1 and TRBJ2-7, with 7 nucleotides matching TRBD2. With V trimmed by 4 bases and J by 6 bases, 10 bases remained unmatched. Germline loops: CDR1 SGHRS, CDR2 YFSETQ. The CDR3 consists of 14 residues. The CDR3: CASSSTGTTFEQYF. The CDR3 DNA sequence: TGCGCCAGCAGCAGCACCGGGACTACCTTCGAGCAGTACTTC.

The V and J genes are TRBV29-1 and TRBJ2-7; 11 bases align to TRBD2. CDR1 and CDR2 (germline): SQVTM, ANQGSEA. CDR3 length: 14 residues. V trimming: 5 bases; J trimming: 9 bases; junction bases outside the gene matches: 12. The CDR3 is CSVSPGLAETPQYF. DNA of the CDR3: TGCAGCGTTTCTCCGGGACTAGCGGAAACTCCGCAGTACTTC.